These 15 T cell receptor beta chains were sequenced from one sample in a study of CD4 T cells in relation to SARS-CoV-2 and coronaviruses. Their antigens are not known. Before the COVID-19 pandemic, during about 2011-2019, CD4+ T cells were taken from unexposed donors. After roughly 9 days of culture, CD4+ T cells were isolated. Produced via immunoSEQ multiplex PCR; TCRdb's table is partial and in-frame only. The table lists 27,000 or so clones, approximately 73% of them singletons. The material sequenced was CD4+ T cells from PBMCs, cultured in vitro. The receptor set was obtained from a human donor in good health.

This CDR3 is CASSRGLAYNEQFF. CDR3 DNA: TGTGCCAGTAGTAGGGGACTAGCTTACAATGAGCAGTTCTTC. The V and J genes are TRBV19 and TRBJ2-1, with TRBD2 matching over 9 bases. Germline V gene lookup returns CDR1 LNHDA and CDR2 SQIVND (reference sequence). This CDR3 has 14 residues. V trimming: 4 bases; J trimming: 4 bases; junction bases outside the gene matches: 2.

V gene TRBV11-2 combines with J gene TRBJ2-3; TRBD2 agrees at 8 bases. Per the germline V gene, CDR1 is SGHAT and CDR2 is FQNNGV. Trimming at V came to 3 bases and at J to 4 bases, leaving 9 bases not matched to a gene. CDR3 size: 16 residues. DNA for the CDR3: TGTGCCAGCAGCTTCAATAGCGGGACTAATGCAGATACGCAGTATTTT. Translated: CASSFNSGTNADTQYF.

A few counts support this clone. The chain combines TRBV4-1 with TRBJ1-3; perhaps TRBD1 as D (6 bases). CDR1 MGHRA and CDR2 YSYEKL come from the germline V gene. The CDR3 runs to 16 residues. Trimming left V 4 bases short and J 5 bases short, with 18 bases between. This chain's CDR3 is CASSPWGAGVRNTIYF. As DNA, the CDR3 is TGCGCCAGCAGCCCCTGGGGGGCCGGGGTTCGAAACACCATATATTTT.

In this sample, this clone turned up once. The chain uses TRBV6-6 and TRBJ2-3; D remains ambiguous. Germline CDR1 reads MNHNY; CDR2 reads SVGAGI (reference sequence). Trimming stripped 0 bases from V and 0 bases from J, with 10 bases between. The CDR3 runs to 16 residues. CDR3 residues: CASSYSILASTDTQYF. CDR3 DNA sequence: TGTGCCAGCAGTTACTCGATACTGGCTAGCACAGATACGCAGTATTTT.

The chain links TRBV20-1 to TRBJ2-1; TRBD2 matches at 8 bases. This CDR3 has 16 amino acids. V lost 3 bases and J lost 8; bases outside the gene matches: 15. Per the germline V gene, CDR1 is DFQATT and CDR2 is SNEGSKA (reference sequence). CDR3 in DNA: TGCAGTGCTAGTAGGCCTACCGCGAGCGGGAGAGATGAGCAGTTCTTC. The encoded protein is CSASRPTASGRDEQFF.

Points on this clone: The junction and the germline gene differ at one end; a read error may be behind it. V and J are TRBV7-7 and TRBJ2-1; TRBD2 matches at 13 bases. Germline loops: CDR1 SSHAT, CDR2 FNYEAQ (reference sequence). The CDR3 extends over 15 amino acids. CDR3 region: CASSLTSGRAAEQFF. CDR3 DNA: TGTGCTAGCAGCTTAACTAGCGGGAGGGCCGCTGAGCAGTTCTTC.

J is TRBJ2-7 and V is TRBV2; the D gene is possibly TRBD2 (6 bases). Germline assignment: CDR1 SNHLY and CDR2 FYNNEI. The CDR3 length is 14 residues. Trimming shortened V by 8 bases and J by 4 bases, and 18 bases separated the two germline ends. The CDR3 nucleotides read TGTGCCAGCGGGAGTACGGGACTCGAATACGAGCAGTACTTC. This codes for CASGSTGLEYEQYF.

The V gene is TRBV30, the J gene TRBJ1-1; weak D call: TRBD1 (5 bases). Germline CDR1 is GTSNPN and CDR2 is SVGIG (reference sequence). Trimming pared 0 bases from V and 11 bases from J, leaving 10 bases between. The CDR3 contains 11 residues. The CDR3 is CAWSVQGEAFF. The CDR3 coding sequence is TGTGCCTGGAGTGTACAAGGGGAGGCTTTCTTT.

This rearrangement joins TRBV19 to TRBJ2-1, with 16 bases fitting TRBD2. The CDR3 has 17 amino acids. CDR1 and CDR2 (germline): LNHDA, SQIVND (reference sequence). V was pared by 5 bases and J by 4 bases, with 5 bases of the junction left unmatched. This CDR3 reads CASSSGLAGGTYNEQFF. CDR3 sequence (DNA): TGTGCCAGTAGTTCGGGACTAGCGGGAGGGACGTACAATGAGCAGTTCTTC.

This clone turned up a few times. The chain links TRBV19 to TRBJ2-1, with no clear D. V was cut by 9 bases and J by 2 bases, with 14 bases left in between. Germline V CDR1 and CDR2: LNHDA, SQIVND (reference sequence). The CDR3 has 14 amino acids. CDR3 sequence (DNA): TGTGCCAGGGACCCCTATAACCCCTACAATGAGCAGTTCTTC. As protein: CARDPYNPYNEQFF.

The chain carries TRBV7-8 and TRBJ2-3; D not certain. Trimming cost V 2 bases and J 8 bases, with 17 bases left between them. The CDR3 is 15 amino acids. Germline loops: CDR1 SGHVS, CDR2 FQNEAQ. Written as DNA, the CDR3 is TGTGCCAGCAGCTTACGAACAGAACCCTTGGGTACGCAGTATTTT. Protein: CASSLRTEPLGTQYF. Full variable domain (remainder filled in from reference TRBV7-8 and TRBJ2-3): GAGVSQSPRYKVAKRGQDVALRCDPISGHVSLFWYQQALGQGPEFLTYFQNEAQLDKSGLPSDRFFAERPEGSVSTLKIQRTQQEDSAVYLCASSLRTEPLGTQYFGPGTRLTVL.

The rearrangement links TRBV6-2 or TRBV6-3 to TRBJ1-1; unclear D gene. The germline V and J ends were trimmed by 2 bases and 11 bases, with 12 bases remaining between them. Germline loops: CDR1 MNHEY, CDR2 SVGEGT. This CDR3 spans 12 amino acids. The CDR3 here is CASSYEYHGAFF. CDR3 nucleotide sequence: TGTGCCAGCAGTTACGAGTACCATGGGGCTTTCTTT.

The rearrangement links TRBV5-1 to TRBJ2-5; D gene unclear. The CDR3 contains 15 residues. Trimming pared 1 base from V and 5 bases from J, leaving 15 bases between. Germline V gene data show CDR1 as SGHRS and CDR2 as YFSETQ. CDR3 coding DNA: TGCGCCAGCAGCTTGTGGCCAGCTCTTGGGGAGACCCAGTACTTC. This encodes CASSLWPALGETQYF.

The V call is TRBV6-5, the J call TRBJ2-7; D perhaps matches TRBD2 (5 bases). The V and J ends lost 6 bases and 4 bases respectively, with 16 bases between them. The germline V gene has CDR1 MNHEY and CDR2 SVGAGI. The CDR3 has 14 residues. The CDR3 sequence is CASRDSGSFYEQYF. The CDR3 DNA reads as TGTGCCAGCAGGGATTCGGGGTCTTTTTACGAGCAGTACTTC.

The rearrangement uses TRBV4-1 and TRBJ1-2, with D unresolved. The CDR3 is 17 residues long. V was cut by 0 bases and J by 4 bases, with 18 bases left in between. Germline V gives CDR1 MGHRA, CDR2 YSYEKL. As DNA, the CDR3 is TGCGCCAGCAGCCAAGATGAGGGCAGGCAGCTAACCTATGGCTACACCTTC. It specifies CASSQDEGRQLTYGYTF.